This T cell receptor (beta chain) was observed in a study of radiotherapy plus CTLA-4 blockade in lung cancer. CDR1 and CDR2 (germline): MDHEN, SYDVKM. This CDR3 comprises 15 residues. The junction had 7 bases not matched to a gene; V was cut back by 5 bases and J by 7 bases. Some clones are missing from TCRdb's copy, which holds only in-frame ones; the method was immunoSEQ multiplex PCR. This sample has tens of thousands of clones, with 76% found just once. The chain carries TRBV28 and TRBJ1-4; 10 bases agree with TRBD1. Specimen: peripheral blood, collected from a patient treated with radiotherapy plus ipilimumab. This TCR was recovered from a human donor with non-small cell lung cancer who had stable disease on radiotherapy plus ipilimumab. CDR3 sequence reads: CASSDRGRRIEKLFF. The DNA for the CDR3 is TGTGCCAGCAGTGACAGGGGGCGGCGGATTGAAAAACTGTTTTTT.